The rows below give T cell receptor beta chains drawn from one sample of a study of CD8 T cells in ankylosing spondylitis. TCRdb re-derived calls from the 5' RACE reads in MiXCR, one entry per CDR3 protein. The sample yields around 230,000 distinct CDR3 sequences, 8% to 9% seen once. The material sequenced was blood, either unsorted or a sorted T cell fraction (not recorded which). Receptors originate from a female donor with ankylosing spondylitis or in good health (not recorded which). The CDR3 runs from the conserved cysteine through the conserved F or W. The D gene is left open where the match is weak. The size entry is marked missing in some rows and otherwise reads once, few, many or a size class.

TRBV5-1	many	TRBD2	TRBJ2-1	CASSSGTSGSLNEQFF	TGCGCCAGCAGCTCCGGGACTAGCGGGAGCCTCAATGAGCAGTTCTTC
TRBV12-3/TRBV12-4	many	-	TRBJ1-2	CASSAYLGRYGYTF	TGTGCCAGCAGTGCTTACCTGGGCCGCTATGGCTACACCTTC
TRBV7-9	many	TRBD1	TRBJ1-2	CASSSLDRGTNYGYTF	TGTGCCAGCAGCTCGCTCGACAGGGGAACAAACTATGGCTACACCTTC
TRBV27	-	-	TRBJ2-1	CASTLGSPNNEQFF	TGTGCCAGCACCCTAGGTAGCCCGAACAATGAGCAGTTCTTC
TRBV11-2	many	-	TRBJ2-1	CASSSQSKGEQFF	TGTGCCAGCAGCTCCCAGAGTAAAGGAGAGCAGTTCTTC
TRBV10-3	many	TRBD1	TRBJ1-1	CAISEPRGGGHEAFF	TGTGCCATCAGTGAGCCCAGGGGGGGAGGTCATGAAGCTTTCTTT
TRBV19	many	TRBD1	TRBJ2-2	CASSQDRVGTGELFF	TGTGCCAGTAGTCAGGACAGGGTAGGGACCGGGGAGCTGTTTTTT
TRBV5-1	many	-	TRBJ1-4	CASSPAGGREKLFF	TGCGCCAGCAGCCCGGCGGGGGGTCGGGAAAAACTGTTTTTT
TRBV6-5	many	-	TRBJ1-2	CASSYYQGQYGYTF	TGTGCCAGCAGTTACTACCAGGGGCAATATGGCTACACCTTC
TRBV29-1	many	-	TRBJ2-1	CSVLPPGRPLYNEQFF	TGCAGCGTGCTACCCCCCGGGAGACCTCTTTACAATGAGCAGTTCTTC
TRBV20-1	many	TRBD1	TRBJ2-1	CSARGDRGLGNEQFF	TGCAGTGCTAGAGGTGACAGGGGGCTGGGCAATGAGCAGTTCTTC
TRBV7-6	many	-	TRBJ2-2	CASSLEALSNTGELFF	TGTGCCAGCAGCTTAGAAGCGCTATCGAACACCGGGGAGCTGTTTTTT
TRBV20-1	many	-	TRBJ2-3	CSARAGTTTDTQYF	TGCAGTGCTAGAGCGGGAACTACCACAGATACGCAGTATTTT
TRBV6-1	many	TRBD1	TRBJ1-2	CASSHAAQGAGGYTF	TGTGCCAGCAGTCACGCGGCCCAGGGGGCGGGAGGCTACACCTTC
TRBV12-3/TRBV12-4	many	-	TRBJ2-2	CASSSYVYHTGELFF	TGTGCCAGCAGCTCCTACGTTTACCACACCGGGGAGCTGTTTTTT
TRBV2	-	TRBD2	TRBJ2-3	CASRKAGGTDTQYF	TGTGCCAGCAGAAAAGCGGGAGGCACAGATACGCAGTATTTT
TRBV5-1	many	-	TRBJ1-3	CASSSVDWGTEPGNTIYF	TGCGCCAGCAGCTCTGTTGATTGGGGCACAGAGCCTGGAAACACCATATATTTT
TRBV29-1	many	TRBD2	TRBJ2-1	CSSSVAGGSNEQFF	TGCAGCTCTTCCGTAGCGGGCGGGTCCAATGAGCAGTTCTTC
TRBV15	many	TRBD1	TRBJ2-7	CATSGDRGPSYEQYF	TGTGCCACCAGTGGGGACAGGGGGCCCTCCTACGAGCAGTACTTC